This T cell receptor beta chain came from a study of identical twins. The germline gives CDR1 MGHRA, CDR2 YSYEKL. The CDR3 extends over 16 amino acids. The V gene end was trimmed by 1 base and the J gene end by 5 bases; junction bases not matched to a gene: 6. TCRdb used MiXCR to reprocess the 5' RACE reads, holding one entry per CDR3 protein. This table has under 250,000 distinct CDR3 sequences, roughly 7.5% appearing once. These data were also reused for a study on yellow fever vaccine responses in identical twins. As that study records: Twins reportedly appeared to share part of their vaccine T cell response while keeping part individual.

The sample consisted of CD8+ T cells sorted from blood. The gene calls are TRBV4-1 and TRBJ2-1; the match to TRBD2 covers 9 bases. The receptor comes from a woman between 18 and 29 years old in good health. The CDR3 DNA is TGCGCCAGCAGCCAAGGGGCTAGCGGGAAACACAATGAGCAGTTCTTC. This translates into CASSQGASGKHNEQFF.